This TCR beta chain was documented in a study of blood T cell repertoires in COVID-19. Overall study: The United States, Italy and Spain provided the acute and convalescent COVID-19 samples. T cells, B-cell-depleted T cells, or PBMCs supplied cDNA or gDNA.

V was trimmed by 0 bases and J by 5 bases, leaving 7 bases between them. The CDR3 has 14 residues. Germline V CDR1 and CDR2: LNHNV, YYDKDF (reference sequence). In the original analysis: By means of reference gene primer amplification, nucleated cell counts were estimated. Profiling relied on immunoSEQ multiplex PCR, and the TCRdb table lists in-frame clones only, not all of them. V, J and clone size derive from that table, while D and trimming were established from the DNA sequence. The table has around 100,000 clones, approximately 90% seen once. Material for sequencing was peripheral blood. V is TRBV15 and J is TRBJ2-2, with D perhaps TRBD2 (5 bases). This sequence originates from a man aged 45-60 years with active COVID-19. The CDR3 region is CATSRDSGTGELFF. CDR3 nucleotides: TGTGCCACCAGCAGAGATTCGGGGACCGGGGAGCTGTTTTTT. Based on the CDR3 plus reference TRBV15 and TRBJ2-2, the full variable domain is DAMVIQNPRYQVTQFGKPVTLSCSQTLNHNVMYWYQQKSSQAPKLLFHYYDKDFNNEADTPDNFQSRRPNTSFCFLDIRSPGLGDTAMYLCATSRDSGTGELFFGEGSRLTVL.